These T cell receptor beta chains were read from a single sample in a study of shared clonotypes between healthy human individuals. TCRdb's table, derived via immunoSEQ multiplex PCR, lists solely in-frame clones and lacks some. The sample lists 500,000 to 700,000 clones; roughly 96% were seen once. Specimen: naive CD8+ T cells sorted from blood. These receptors were taken from a woman aged 30 to 39 in good health. CDR3s leave out the opening cysteine and the closing phenylalanine or tryptophan. The order of the fields is J gene, V gene, CDR3 protein.

TRBJ2-3 | TRBV7-8 | ASSSTLGHQGGTDTQY
TRBJ1-5 | TRBV28 | ASSPRTDSSNQPQH
TRBJ2-7 | TRBV28 | ASSLVLAGTYEQY
TRBJ2-6 | TRBV28 | ASSLQFSGANVLT
TRBJ1-5 | TRBV27 | ASSLGTGHQPQH
TRBJ2-7 | TRBV7-9 | ASKEEGEEQY
TRBJ1-1 | TRBV7-9 | ASSSGATEAF
TRBJ1-1 | TRBV19 | ASSIASHSNTEAF
TRBJ2-7 | TRBV5-6 | ASSYDRNPYEQY
TRBJ2-7 | TRBV15 | ATSRVLIGSGEQY
TRBJ2-1 | TRBV13 | ASSLGSSGNEQF
TRBJ2-7 | TRBV7-8 | ASSIGTYEQY
TRBJ1-5 | TRBV11-2 | ASSLETGPNQPQH
TRBJ2-7 | TRBV11-2 | ASSLGGLAGNSYEQY
TRBJ1-5 | TRBV11-2 | ASSLQGREPQH
TRBJ2-7 | TRBV21-1 | ASSKYPYEQY
TRBJ2-1 | TRBV9 | ASREWIKGDEQF
TRBJ2-1 | TRBV27 | ASSSRDRAYNEQF
TRBJ2-5 | TRBV5-6 | ASSGETQY
TRBJ1-2 | TRBV11-2 | ASSRARDRANYGYT
TRBJ2-7 | TRBV14 | ASSRLPGHEQY
TRBJ1-1 | TRBV27 | ASSLYWVGTEAF
TRBJ2-5 | TRBV7-8 | ASSLRVGPETQY
TRBJ1-1 | TRBV28 | ASSNREYLQGTEAF
TRBJ2-1 | TRBV2 | ASRPGLAGSNEQF
TRBJ1-1 | TRBV28 | ASNALLNTEAF
TRBJ2-5 | TRBV19 | ASSIFGSDLYEETQY
TRBJ2-4 | TRBV29-1 | SVEVGTSPADIQY
TRBJ2-1 | TRBV5-6 | ASSLIAGVPYNEQF
TRBJ2-7 | TRBV25-1 | ASRGGRVSDEQY
TRBJ2-7 | TRBV27 | ASGPGQSYEQY
TRBJ2-7 | TRBV7-9 | ASSPALAGHEQY
TRBJ2-2 | TRBV9 | ASSELAAYDTGELF
TRBJ2-7 | TRBV28 | ASSKLVSYEQY
TRBJ2-5 | TRBV27 | ASSFGPRAAETQY
. | TRBV7-9 | ASSSRPSSYEQY
TRBJ2-3 | TRBV30 | AWSRLPGQWDTQY
TRBJ2-3 | TRBV7-9 | ASSSQGDTQY
TRBJ2-5 | TRBV18 | ASSLSDTYQETQY
TRBJ1-2 | TRBV29-1 | SVWTGGRYGYT
TRBJ2-7 | TRBV25-1 | ASSVYSGANYEQY
TRBJ2-2 | TRBV27 | ASSPGLAGDDGELF
TRBJ1-5 | TRBV27 | ASGLFYHQPQH
TRBJ2-2 | TRBV25-1 | ASSGQGDTGELF
TRBJ2-7 | TRBV29-1 | SVDGLPYEQY